This T cell receptor beta chain was sequenced in a study of radiation and T cells in renal cell carcinoma. Study-level findings and limits: In blood, top tumor clones expanded by 2 weeks, shrinking by 4.

Measured with immunoSEQ multiplex PCR; TCRdb has only the in-frame clones, and not every one. The sample lists around 120,000 clones; roughly 77% were seen once. Specified time point: blood 2 weeks post-SBRT. The treatment: 15 Gy SBRT to primary tumor, nephrectomy 4 weeks later. Regarding this clone: Its specificity is not known.

The CDR3 loop spans 14 amino acids. The ends were cut back, 6 bases at V and 6 bases at J, with 15 bases in the middle. CDR1 MDHEN and CDR2 SYDVKM come from the germline V gene. The origin of this receptor is a woman aged 60-70 years with renal cell carcinoma. Material: blood, obtained from a patient whose treatment included radiotherapy and nephrectomy. The chain couples TRBV28 to TRBJ1-5; possible D gene TRBD1, 6 bases. This chain's CDR3 is CASRRGGWTQPQHF. DNA of the CDR3: TGTGCCAGCAGACGAGGGGGTTGGACTCAGCCCCAGCATTTT.